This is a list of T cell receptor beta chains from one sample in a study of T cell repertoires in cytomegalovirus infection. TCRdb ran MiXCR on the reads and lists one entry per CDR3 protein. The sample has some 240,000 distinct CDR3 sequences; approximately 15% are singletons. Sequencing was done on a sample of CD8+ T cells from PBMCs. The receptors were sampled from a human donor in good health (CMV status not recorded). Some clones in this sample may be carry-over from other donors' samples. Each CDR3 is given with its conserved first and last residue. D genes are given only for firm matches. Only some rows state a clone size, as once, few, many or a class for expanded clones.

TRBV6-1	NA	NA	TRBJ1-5	TGTGCCAGCAGGCCCCTGGGGGGCAATCAGCCCCAGCATTTT	CASRPLGGNQPQHF
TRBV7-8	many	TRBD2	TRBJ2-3	TGTGCCAGCAGCGTTATAGCGGGGTTCAGCACAGATACGCAGTATTTT	CASSVIAGFSTDTQYF
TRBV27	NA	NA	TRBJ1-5	TGTGCCAGCAGTTTAGGGCCGAATCAGTCCCAGCATTTT	CASSLGPNQSQHF
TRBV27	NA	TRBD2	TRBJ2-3	TGTGCCAACAGTTTATCGGGCGGGGGTGGGTTCTCAGATACGCAGTATTTT	CANSLSGGGGFSDTQYF
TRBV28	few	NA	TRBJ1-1	TGTGCCAGCAGTCTCAACTGGGACACTGAAGCTTTCTTT	CASSLNWDTEAFF
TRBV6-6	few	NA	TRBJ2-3	TGTGCCAGCAGTTACCTCAAGGACAGCCAAAATAAGGGTACGCAGTATTTT	CASSYLKDSQNKGTQYF
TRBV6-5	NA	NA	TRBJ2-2	TGTGCCAGCAGTTACTCGAGGTTGACGGGGGACCCCGGGGAGCTGTTTTTT	CASSYSRLTGDPGELFF
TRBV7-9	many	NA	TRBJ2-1	TGTGCCAGCAGCTCGACCGGGACGGCCTACAATGAGCAGTTCTTC	CASSSTGTAYNEQFF
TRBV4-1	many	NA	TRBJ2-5	TGCGCCAGCAGCCAAGCTCAGACGGCGGCTACAGAGACCCAGTACTTC	CASSQAQTAATETQYF
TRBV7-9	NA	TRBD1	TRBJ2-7	TGTGCCAGCAGCCGGGACAGGGGGCCGATCTACGAGCAGTACTTC	CASSRDRGPIYEQYF
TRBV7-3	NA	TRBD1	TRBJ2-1	TGTGCCAGCAGCCTCGACAGGGGGTGGGACAATGAGCAGTTCTTC	CASSLDRGWDNEQFF
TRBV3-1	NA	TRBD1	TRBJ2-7	TGTGCCAGCAGCCCTGAGGGGGCTCCTATTTCCTACGAGCAGTACTTC	CASSPEGAPISYEQYF
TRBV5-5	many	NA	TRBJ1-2	TGTGCCAGCAGCTTGTGGGGGGCGGATGGCTACACCTTC	CASSLWGADGYTF
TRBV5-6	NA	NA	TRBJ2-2	TGTGCCAGCAGCACATCAACCGGGGAGCTGTTTTTT	CASSTSTGELFF
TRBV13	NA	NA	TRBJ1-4	TGTGCCAGCAGCTTAGCTCGGCGGAATAATGAAAAACTGTTTTTT	CASSLARRNNEKLFF
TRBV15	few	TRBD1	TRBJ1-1	TGTGCCACCAGCAGCCAGGACAGGGAGGACACTGAAGCTTTCTTT	CATSSQDREDTEAFF
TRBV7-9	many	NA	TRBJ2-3	TGTGCCAGCAGGAGGCTCCCGGGGGAGGCAGATACGCAGTATTTT	CASRRLPGEADTQYF
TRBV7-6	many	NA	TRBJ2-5	TGTGCCAGCAGCTTAGACCAGGTCCGGACCCAGTACTTC	CASSLDQVRTQYF
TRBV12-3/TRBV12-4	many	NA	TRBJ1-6	TGTGCCAGCAGCGTTGGGCTGGTTTATTCACCCCTCCACTTT	CASSVGLVYSPLHF
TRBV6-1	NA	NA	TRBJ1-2	TGTGCCAGCAGTGAAGCGCTTCGAGTCGGTGGCTACACCTTC	CASSEALRVGGYTF
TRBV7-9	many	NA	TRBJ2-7	TGTGCCAGCAGCTTATCTAGTCCCTACGAGCAGTACTTC	CASSLSSPYEQYF
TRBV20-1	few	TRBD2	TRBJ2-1	TGCAGTGCTAGTTTGTACGGGGGGGATTACAATGAGCAGTTCTTC	CSASLYGGDYNEQFF
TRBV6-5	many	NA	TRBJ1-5	TGTGCCAGCAGTTACCGAGGTGGTCAGCCCCAGCATTTT	CASSYRGGQPQHF
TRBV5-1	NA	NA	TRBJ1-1	TGCGCCAGCAGCTTGTATGGGGAGGGGGACACTGAAGCTTTCTTT	CASSLYGEGDTEAFF
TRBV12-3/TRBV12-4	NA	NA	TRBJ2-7	TGTGCCAGCAGTTTCAAGACGAGTACAGGGGACTACTACGCGCAGTACTTC	CASSFKTSTGDYYAQYF
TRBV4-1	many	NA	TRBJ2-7	TGCGCCAGCAGCCAAGATCGGGGACACTACGAGCAGTACTTC	CASSQDRGHYEQYF
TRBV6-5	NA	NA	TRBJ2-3	TGTGCCAGCAGTTCCGACAGGACAGATACGCAGTATTTT	CASSSDRTDTQYF
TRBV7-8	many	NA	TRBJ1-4	TGTGCCAGCAGCTTAGAGGGTCGGGGTGAAAAACTGTTTTTT	CASSLEGRGEKLFF